This is a list of T cell receptor beta chains from one sample in a study of blood T cell repertoires in COVID-19. Repertoires were generated with immunoSEQ multiplex PCR, while TCRdb's copy carries only in-frame clones and drops some. The data show roughly 200,000 clones, approximately 86% seen once. Sequencing used peripheral blood. These receptors all come from a woman in her 30s with active or convalescent COVID-19. Both conserved end residues are part of each CDR3. Fields, in order: V gene, J gene, clone size, D gene, CDR3 DNA, CDR3 protein. The D gene is left open where the match is weak. Some rows mark clone size as missing; the rest say once, few, many or name a class of expanded clone.

v_call: TRBV3-1/TRBV3-2; j_call: TRBJ1-4; clone_size: -; d_call: TRBD1; cdr3_nt: TGTGCCAGCAGCCCCCGACAGGGGGGTGAAAAACTGTTTTTT; cdr3_aa: CASSPRQGGEKLFF
v_call: TRBV28; j_call: TRBJ1-1; clone_size: -; d_call: -; cdr3_nt: TGTGCCAGCAGTTTAATAGTCAGGTTGAACACTGAAGCTTTCTTT; cdr3_aa: CASSLIVRLNTEAFF
v_call: TRBV7-9; j_call: TRBJ2-1; clone_size: -; d_call: -; cdr3_nt: TGTGCCAGCAGCTTAGTTATCCCCTACAATGAGCAGTTCTTC; cdr3_aa: CASSLVIPYNEQFF
v_call: TRBV27; j_call: TRBJ2-7; clone_size: -; d_call: -; cdr3_nt: TGTGCCAGCAGTTTATCGAACTCGGGGAACTCCTACGAGCAGTACTTC; cdr3_aa: CASSLSNSGNSYEQYF
v_call: TRBV28; j_call: TRBJ2-7; clone_size: -; d_call: -; cdr3_nt: TGTGCCAGCAGTAGGACTTCTTCCTCCTCCTACGAGCAGTACTTC; cdr3_aa: CASSRTSSSSYEQYF
v_call: TRBV7-9; j_call: TRBJ2-2; clone_size: -; d_call: -; cdr3_nt: TGTGCCAGCAGCCTGTCGGACGGGAAGAACACCGGGGAGCTGTTTTTT; cdr3_aa: CASSLSDGKNTGELFF
v_call: TRBV30; j_call: TRBJ1-6; clone_size: -; d_call: -; cdr3_nt: TGTGCCTGGAATGAACAGAATAATTCACCCCTCCACTTT; cdr3_aa: CAWNEQNNSPLHF
v_call: TRBV19; j_call: TRBJ2-2; clone_size: -; d_call: TRBD2; cdr3_nt: TGTGCCAGTAGTACTCAGGGACTAGCGGGGGGAACCGGGGAGCTGTTTTTT; cdr3_aa: CASSTQGLAGGTGELFF
v_call: TRBV10-1; j_call: TRBJ2-7; clone_size: -; d_call: -; cdr3_nt: TGCGCCAGCAGTGAGTCCATAGGGGTCGCCTACGAGCAGTACTTC; cdr3_aa: CASSESIGVAYEQYF
v_call: TRBV30; j_call: TRBJ1-5; clone_size: -; d_call: TRBD1; cdr3_nt: TGTGCCTGGAGTACAGGGGGTGGATCGAATCAGCCCCAGCATTTT; cdr3_aa: CAWSTGGGSNQPQHF
v_call: TRBV5-1; j_call: TRBJ2-7; clone_size: -; d_call: TRBD1; cdr3_nt: TGCGCCAGCAGCTTGGCCCGACAGGGGCAGTCCTACGAGCAGTACTTC; cdr3_aa: CASSLARQGQSYEQYF
v_call: TRBV6-6; j_call: TRBJ1-2; clone_size: -; d_call: -; cdr3_nt: TGTGCCAGCAGCCCGGAGAACTATGGCTACACCTTC; cdr3_aa: CASSPENYGYTF
v_call: TRBV28; j_call: TRBJ1-6; clone_size: -; d_call: -; cdr3_nt: TGTGCCAGCAACCAGGCAGGCTCCTATAATTCACCCCTCCACTTT; cdr3_aa: CASNQAGSYNSPLHF
v_call: TRBV2; j_call: TRBJ2-1; clone_size: -; d_call: -; cdr3_nt: TGTGCCAGCAGTGAAGCTAGCGACTACAATGAGCAGTTCTTC; cdr3_aa: CASSEASDYNEQFF
v_call: TRBV5-1; j_call: TRBJ1-2; clone_size: -; d_call: TRBD1; cdr3_nt: TGCGCCAGCAGCTTGGGGGGACAGGGTGGTGGCTACACCTTC; cdr3_aa: CASSLGGQGGGYTF
v_call: TRBV6-6; j_call: TRBJ1-4; clone_size: -; d_call: TRBD1; cdr3_nt: TGTGCCAGCAGTCCGGGACAGGGGGCCGGGTCAACTAATGAAAAACTGTTTTTT; cdr3_aa: CASSPGQGAGSTNEKLFF
v_call: TRBV30; j_call: TRBJ1-5; clone_size: once; d_call: -; cdr3_nt: TGTGCCTGGAGGGCCGATACAGAAAATCAGCCCCAGCATTTT; cdr3_aa: CAWRADTENQPQHF
v_call: TRBV20-1; j_call: TRBJ1-1; clone_size: -; d_call: -; cdr3_nt: TGCAGTGCTAGTAGGGAGGGGAACACTGAAGCTTTCTTT; cdr3_aa: CSASREGNTEAFF
v_call: TRBV5-5; j_call: TRBJ2-5; clone_size: -; d_call: -; cdr3_nt: TGTGCCAGCAGCCGTCCCAGGGTTGGAGAGACCCAGTACTTC; cdr3_aa: CASSRPRVGETQYF
v_call: TRBV19; j_call: TRBJ1-5; clone_size: -; d_call: TRBD1; cdr3_nt: TGTGCCAGTCACTCGACAGGGGGCCAGCCCCAGCATTTT; cdr3_aa: CASHSTGGQPQHF
v_call: TRBV19; j_call: TRBJ1-2; clone_size: once; d_call: TRBD1; cdr3_nt: TGTGCCAGTAGTTTTGACAGGGTCTATGGCTACACCTTC; cdr3_aa: CASSFDRVYGYTF
v_call: TRBV5-1; j_call: TRBJ2-3; clone_size: -; d_call: -; cdr3_nt: TGCGCCAGCAGTCCAGGGGCATTTGGAGATACGCAGTATTTT; cdr3_aa: CASSPGAFGDTQYF
v_call: TRBV5-1; j_call: TRBJ2-1; clone_size: -; d_call: TRBD1; cdr3_nt: TGCGCCAGCAGCTTGATGGGGACAGGGAACAATGAGCAGTTCTTC; cdr3_aa: CASSLMGTGNNEQFF
v_call: TRBV5-1; j_call: TRBJ2-4; clone_size: -; d_call: TRBD2; cdr3_nt: TGCGCCAGCAGCCCAGGGACTAGCGGAAAAAACATTCAGTACTTC; cdr3_aa: CASSPGTSGKNIQYF
v_call: TRBV19; j_call: TRBJ2-7; clone_size: -; d_call: TRBD1; cdr3_nt: TGTGCCAGTAGTATAGACGACAGGGGGAAGTTCTACGAGCAGTACTTC; cdr3_aa: CASSIDDRGKFYEQYF
v_call: TRBV29-1; j_call: TRBJ2-1; clone_size: -; d_call: TRBD1; cdr3_nt: TGCAGCGCCAGCTGGGACAGCCGATACAATGAGCAGTTCTTC; cdr3_aa: CSASWDSRYNEQFF
v_call: TRBV19; j_call: TRBJ2-5; clone_size: -; d_call: TRBD1; cdr3_nt: TGTGCCAGTATTCTCGGACAGGCGTCCGAGACCCAGTACTTC; cdr3_aa: CASILGQASETQYF
v_call: TRBV6-4; j_call: TRBJ2-1; clone_size: once; d_call: TRBD2; cdr3_nt: TGTGCCAGCAGCCTTGAAAGCGGGGGGAGCGATGAGCAGTTCTTC; cdr3_aa: CASSLESGGSDEQFF
v_call: TRBV19; j_call: TRBJ2-7; clone_size: -; d_call: -; cdr3_nt: TGTGCCAGTGGCCCCACGGCCGCAGGGTCCCAGCAGTACTTC; cdr3_aa: CASGPTAAGSQQYF
v_call: TRBV19; j_call: TRBJ1-6; clone_size: once; d_call: TRBD1; cdr3_nt: TGTGCCAGTAGTAGGGGACAGTCGACTTCACCCCTCCACTTT; cdr3_aa: CASSRGQSTSPLHF
v_call: TRBV9; j_call: TRBJ2-3; clone_size: -; d_call: TRBD2; cdr3_nt: TGTGCCAGCAGCAAACTAGCGGGGGGACTAGATACGCAGTATTTT; cdr3_aa: CASSKLAGGLDTQYF
v_call: TRBV10-1; j_call: TRBJ2-7; clone_size: -; d_call: TRBD2; cdr3_nt: TGCGCCAGCAGTGATACTAGCGCTAGCTACGAGCAGTACTTC; cdr3_aa: CASSDTSASYEQYF
v_call: TRBV6-6; j_call: TRBJ2-2; clone_size: -; d_call: -; cdr3_nt: TGTGCCAGCAGGTTGGGACAAGCGAACACCGGGGAGCTGTTTTTT; cdr3_aa: CASRLGQANTGELFF
v_call: TRBV6-6; j_call: TRBJ1-1; clone_size: -; d_call: TRBD1; cdr3_nt: TGTGCCAGCAGTCCCGACAGGGTCACTGAAGCTTTCTTT; cdr3_aa: CASSPDRVTEAFF
v_call: TRBV28; j_call: TRBJ1-3; clone_size: -; d_call: -; cdr3_nt: TGTGCCAGCAGTTGGACAGTCCGAAACACCATATATTTT; cdr3_aa: CASSWTVRNTIYF